The T cell receptor beta chain described here comes from a study of blood T cell repertoires in COVID-19. For the study at large: Sample material is recorded as cDNA or gDNA derived from T cells, B-cell-depleted T cells, or PBMCs.

Original processing notes: By means of reference gene primer amplification, nucleated cell counts were estimated. The data were produced by immunoSEQ multiplex PCR, yet TCRdb's version contains in-frame clones alone and is incomplete. The V and J calls and clone size were taken over from that table, and D and trimming were inferred from the DNA. The profile shows roughly 340,000 clones, about nine tenths of them singletons. This clone has just one count. The specimen sequenced was peripheral blood. This clonotype originated in a woman aged 45-65 years with COVID-19, enrolled during active disease.

DNA for the CDR3: TGCAGCGTTGGACAGGGAAGTGGAAACACCATATATTTT. It translates to CSVGQGSGNTIYF. This chain connects TRBV29-1 to TRBJ1-3; 7 positions agree with TRBD1. From germline, CDR1 is SQVTM and CDR2 ANQGSEA. J was trimmed by 3 bases and V by 4 bases; bases with no gene match: 3. The CDR3 spans 13 residues.